These T cell receptor beta chains were read from a single sample in a study of T cells in Graves' hyperthyroidism and ophthalmopathy. TCRdb used MiXCR to reprocess the multiplex PCR reads, holding one entry per CDR3 protein. The sample shows about 420,000 distinct CDR3 sequences, about an eighth of them seen only once. The source material was blood. All receptors derive from a woman in her late teens or twenties with Graves' hyperthyroidism. CDR3s include the opening cysteine and the closing phenylalanine or tryptophan. The D gene is left open where the match is weak. Size tells how often a clone was seen (once, few, many) or the class of an expanded clone, and some rows leave it out.

cdr3_aa cdr3_nt clone_size v_call d_call j_call
CASSSEGVGRANTEAFF TGTGCCAGCAGCTCAGAAGGTGTGGGCAGGGCGAACACTGAAGCTTTCTTT NA TRBV14 NA TRBJ1-1
CASSQGTSGGNEQFF TGTGCTAGCAGTCAAGGGACTAGCGGAGGCAATGAGCAGTTCTTC many TRBV7-7 TRBD2 TRBJ2-1
CSVDPGGLNYGYTF TGCAGCGTTGACCCAGGGGGTTTAAACTATGGCTACACCTTC NA TRBV29-1 TRBD1 TRBJ1-2
CASSYASGRPSYEQYF TGTGCCAGCAGTTACGCTAGCGGGAGACCTTCCTACGAGCAGTACTTC NA TRBV6-5 TRBD2 TRBJ2-7
CAIKQDMNTEAFF TGTGCCATCAAACAGGACATGAACACTGAAGCTTTCTTT many TRBV10-3 NA TRBJ1-1
CASSFPRDRRAGYTF TGTGCCAGCAGCTTTCCCCGGGACAGGAGGGCTGGCTACACCTTC NA TRBV13 TRBD1 TRBJ1-2
CASSPLSDTDTQYF TGCGCCAGCAGCCCCCTATCGGACACAGATACGCAGTATTTT NA TRBV4-1 NA TRBJ2-3
CASSLASVHEQYF TGTGCCAGCAGCTTAGCTAGCGTCCACGAGCAGTACTTC NA TRBV11-2 NA TRBJ2-7
CATSRAPDEPQHF TGTGCCACCAGCAGAGCTCCCGACGAGCCCCAGCATTTT few TRBV15 NA TRBJ1-5
CAWSPGDTEAFF TGTGCCTGGAGTCCCGGTGACACTGAAGCTTTCTTT many TRBV30 NA TRBJ1-1
CASTTGFNSPLHF TGTGCCAGCACCACAGGGTTTAATTCACCCCTCCACTTT NA TRBV9 NA TRBJ1-6
CASMSLGNTEAFF TGTGCCAGCATGTCTCTTGGAAACACTGAAGCTTTCTTT many TRBV2 NA TRBJ1-1
CASSQVGPEGRQYF TGCGCCAGCAGCCAAGTAGGACCGGAGGGTAGGCAGTACTTC few TRBV4-1 NA TRBJ2-7
CSVGAGTGAYNEQFF TGCAGCGTTGGGGCCGGGACAGGGGCGTACAATGAGCAGTTCTTC few TRBV29-1 TRBD1 TRBJ2-1
CASSFGGGKQPQHF TGTGCCAGCAGCTTCGGTGGGGGTAAACAGCCCCAGCATTTT NA TRBV7-2 NA TRBJ1-5
CASSPTGGEYEQYF TGTGCCAGCAGTCCGACAGGGGGCGAATACGAGCAGTACTTC many TRBV28 TRBD1 TRBJ2-7
CANSLNSGMVSSYNEQFF TGTGCCAACAGCTTGAATAGCGGGATGGTAAGCTCCTACAATGAGCAGTTCTTC NA TRBV5-4 TRBD2 TRBJ2-1
CASSQETVNSPLHF TGTGCCAGCAGCCAAGAGACAGTAAATTCACCCCTCCACTTT few TRBV4-2 NA TRBJ1-6